This T cell receptor beta chain was captured by sequencing in a study of blood T cells in healthy people across ages (dated by TCRdb to between 2015 and 2017). For context, the study as a whole: In model experiments, roughly one uniquely barcoded TCR beta cDNA molecule per two T cells was captured by template switching. Age-related changes in TCR beta repertoire diversity were measured in the study by deep sequencing normalized with unique cDNA molecular identifiers. The donors were divided into four age groups: young (average approximately 16 years), middle-aged (about 40), aged (under 70) and long-lived (around 80). Donors of different ages were randomly distributed across sequencing lanes to avoid experimental bias. The study analyzed two additional independent replicas of 1 million unique cDNA reads from the same blood draw for two donors, one aged 18 to 30 and one aged 80 or older.

Libraries were made using 5' RACE. The sample was run on an Illumina HiSeq 2500. The second PCR ran for about 7 to 11 cycles and used a J-beta primer mix along with a sample-barcoded 5' primer. A template-switch 5' adaptor carrying 12 random nucleotides introduced a unique molecular identifier onto each TCR beta cDNA molecule. At least 2.5 million CDR3-containing paired-end reads were obtained from each sample. The Mint cDNA synthesis kit, primed by a TRBC-specific oligonucleotide, was used to synthesize first-strand cDNA from all RNA. Following uracil-DNA glycosylase treatment, all cDNA underwent a first 18-cycle PCR with the universal primers M1SS and BC2_uni_R. Turning to the authors' computational methods: For normalization, 1 million high-quality reads were randomly selected from each sample, with every read carrying a distinct molecular identifier. Instead of being binned into consensus sequences, reads with shared molecular identifiers were discarded. MiTCR, run with a Q25 quality threshold and the strictest error-elimination algorithm, handled CDR3 identification, clonotype clustering and error correction. A nonparametric unseen species model using Euler transformation provided a lower-bound estimate of total TCR beta diversity. The public sequencing data were trimmed at Q25 with fastp and processed into clonotypes with MiXCR by TCRdb, which kept only in-frame beta chains. Identical CDR3 proteins give one entry, which carries the most common genes and DNA. What appears here as the V and J calls and clone size reflects TCRdb's work, not the paper's. In all, the sample holds some 1.6 million distinct CDR3 sequences, and 30% to 35% of those were seen once. The ten largest make up 11% of the sample.

Concerning this clonotype itself: The specificity of this receptor is unknown. One base away there is no much larger clone; base qualities are not given.

The paper's findings and limits, for the study overall: The long-lived group showed more naive CD4+ T cells, fewer expanded clones and increased TCR diversity than the aged group, suggesting age selection. Estimates of total diversity based on one million sequenced T cells were considered lower bounds and underestimates. Conclusive comparison of naive and antigen-experienced compartments was prevented by the profiling of bulk unsorted PBMCs. Donor CMV infection status was unknown, potentially confounding age-related changes in expanded clonotypes. As age increased, observed TCR beta diversity per million T cells dropped in a roughly linear way, and a significant reduction was already evident by age 40. A strong correlation was found between observed TCR beta diversity and the percentage of naive T cells measured by flow cytometry.

The roughly 37 donors, aged about 6 to 100 years, were systemically healthy Caucasian individuals from Russia. Each donor gave ten milliliters of peripheral blood, drawn into EDTA-treated Vacutainer tubes. Ficoll-Paque density-gradient centrifugation was used to isolate PBMCs, with at least 6 million obtained per sample. Trizol reagent was used to extract total RNA from the PBMCs, yielding at least 5.5 micrograms per sample. For every donor, an aliquot of PBMCs went through flow cytometry to measure the percentages of naive CD45RAhigh/CD27high T cells. Specimen: blood. This TCR derives from a woman in her thirties in good health.

The CDR3 region has the sequence CASRQAGTSYYSNQPQHF. The DNA reads as follows: TGTGCCAGCAGACAAGCCGGGACCTCCTACTATAGCAATCAGCCCCAGCATTTT. This chain is built from TRBV28 and TRBJ1-5; the D gene is perhaps TRBD1, on 5 matching bases. CDR3 length: 18 amino acids, cysteine to phenylalanine. Only CDR3 DNA remains: 54 bases, in frame from the first base. V is clipped by 6 bases and J by 0 bases, and the sequence between their germline boundaries is 21 bases long. The germline V gene sets CDR1 to MDHEN and CDR2 to SYDVKM.